Below, one TCR beta chain is given with its context. The data were taken from a study of blood T cell repertoires in COVID-19. Study context: The United States, Italy and Spain provided the acute and convalescent COVID-19 samples. T cells, B-cell-depleted T cells, or PBMCs supplied cDNA or gDNA.

The table came from immunoSEQ multiplex PCR; TCRdb's copy has only in-frame clones and leaves some out. The repertoire holds over 90,000 clones, 85% to 90% seen once, with around 3.5% in the top ten. This CDR3 contains 15 residues. The sequence came from a human donor in a cohort sampled during active COVID-19. The sequenced sample consisted of peripheral blood. The genes are TRBV21-1 and TRBJ2-1; TRBD1, as called in the table, went unchecked against the DNA. TRBV21-1 is a recognized pseudogene. The CDR3 DNA sequence: TGTGCCAGCAGCAACGGGGACAGGGGTGGTAATGAGCAGTTCTTC. This encodes CASSNGDRGGNEQFF.